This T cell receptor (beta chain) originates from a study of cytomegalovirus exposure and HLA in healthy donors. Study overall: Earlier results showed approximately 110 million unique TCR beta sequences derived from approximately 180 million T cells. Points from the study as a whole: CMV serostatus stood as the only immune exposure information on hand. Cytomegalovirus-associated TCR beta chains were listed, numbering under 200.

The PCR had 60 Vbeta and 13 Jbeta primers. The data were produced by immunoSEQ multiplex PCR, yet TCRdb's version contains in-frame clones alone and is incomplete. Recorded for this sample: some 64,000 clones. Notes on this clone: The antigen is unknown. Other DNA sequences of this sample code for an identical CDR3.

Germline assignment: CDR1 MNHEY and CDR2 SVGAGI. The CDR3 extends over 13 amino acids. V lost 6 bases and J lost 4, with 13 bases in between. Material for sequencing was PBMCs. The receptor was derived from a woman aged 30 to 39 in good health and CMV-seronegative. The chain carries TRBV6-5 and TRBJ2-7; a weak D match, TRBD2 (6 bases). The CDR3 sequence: CASRSGRAYEQYF. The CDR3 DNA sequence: TGTGCCAGCAGGTCCGGGAGAGCTTACGAGCAGTACTTC.